This TCR beta chain is from a study of T-cell reconstitution after alpha-beta-depleted transplantation in children. V dropped 5 bases and J dropped 5 bases, with 13 bases sitting between them. Germline V gene sequence: CDR1 MNHEY, CDR2 SVGEGT. The CDR3 sequence is 14 residues long. Construction of the TCRbeta library involved unique molecular identifiers. Each CDR3 protein gets one entry after TCRdb re-called the PCR reads with MiXCR. The sample yields about 610,000 distinct CDR3 sequences, about 10% seen once. This clonotype was recorded at least ten times. The sequence came from a human donor who donated a stem cell graft to a child with acute myeloid leukemia. The material sequenced was PBMCs from the stem cell graft donor, taken from the stem cell graft. The chain employs TRBV6-2 or TRBV6-3 and TRBJ2-1; unclear D gene. CDR3 DNA sequence: TGTGCCAGCAGTGGATTCGCGGCCAACAATGAGCAGTTCTTC. It is translated as CASSGFAANNEQFF.